The 17 T cell receptor beta chains below were found in one sample sequenced in a study of CD8 T cells in Susac syndrome. Reverse transcription of 0.5 to 1 ug RNA was carried out with random hexamers. TCRdb re-analysed the immunoSEQ multiplex PCR reads in MiXCR, keeping a single row per CDR3 protein. This table holds 150,000 to 200,000 distinct CDR3 sequences, approximately 96% found once. The sequencing input was CD4+ T cells from PBMCs. These receptors all come from a human donor in good health.

The rearrangement uses TRBV5-4 and TRBJ1-1, with a weak D call TRBD1 (6 bases). This CDR3 is built from 15 residues. Trimming removed 4 bases at V and 5 bases at J, with 18 bases between. The germline CDR1 and CDR2 sequences are SGHNT and YYREEE (reference sequence). The CDR3 DNA is TGTGCCAGCAGCCCAGGGACACCCTCGAGAACTGAAGCTTTCTTT. Protein product: CASSPGTPSRTEAFF.

The chain's CDR3 is CSVDKGDSNEQYF. The CDR3 DNA reads TGCAGCGTTGATAAGGGGGATAGCAACGAGCAGTACTTC. This chain connects TRBV29-1 to TRBJ2-7; TRBD1 is a possible D gene (6 bases). The CDR3 loop spans 13 amino acids. CDR1 and CDR2 from the germline V gene are SQVTM and ANQGSEA. Trimming took 3 bases from V and 5 from J, leaving 14 bases between them.

This chain connects TRBV24-1 to TRBJ2-1; D ambiguous. The length of the CDR3 is 14 residues. CDR1 is KGHDR, CDR2 SFDVKD, per germline. The V and J ends lost 2 bases and 9 bases respectively, with 13 bases between them. CDR3 protein: CATSDSQLSPEQFF. The CDR3 DNA is TGTGCCACCAGTGATTCGCAACTTTCCCCTGAGCAGTTCTTC.

The chain links TRBV5-6 to TRBJ2-7, with a possible D match to TRBD1 (5 bases). The CDR3 covers 15 residues. Trimming cost V 4 bases and J 2 bases, with 16 bases left between them. CDR1 is SGHDT, CDR2 YYEEEE, per germline. Here the CDR3 DNA reads TGTGCCAGCAGCCTCCCATCAGGGCCTCCCTACGAGCAGTACTTC. Its protein product is CASSLPSGPPYEQYF.

The table lists this clonotype with a count of one. The chain uses TRBV7-9 and TRBJ1-2; D uncertain. CDR1 is SEHNR, CDR2 FQNEAQ, per germline (reference sequence). V was clipped by 0 bases and J by 4 bases, with 12 bases between them. CDR3 length: 15 amino acids. CDR3 loop: CASSLAGERAYGYTF. In DNA form, the CDR3 reads TGTGCCAGCAGCTTAGCCGGGGAGAGGGCCTATGGCTACACCTTC.

This clonotype was seen a single time. The chain carries TRBV30 and TRBJ1-6, with no clear D. Trimming took off 0 bases at V and 10 bases at J, with 4 bases between the two ends. Looked up from germline, CDR1 is GTSNPN and CDR2 is SVGIG (reference sequence). This CDR3 contains 11 residues. The DNA for the CDR3 is TGTGCCTGGAGTGTGTCATCACCCCTCCACTTT. Translation gives CAWSVSSPLHF.

The V gene is TRBV5-4, the J gene TRBJ1-1; tentatively, D is TRBD1 (6 bases). The CDR3 consists of 16 residues. The ends were cut back, 0 bases at V and 0 bases at J, with 12 bases in the middle. Germline CDR1 is SGHNT and CDR2 is YYREEE (reference sequence). The CDR3 reads CASSLGQAGMNTEAFF. The CDR3 DNA sequence: TGTGCCAGCAGCTTGGGACAGGCTGGGATGAACACTGAAGCTTTCTTT.

The CDR3 loop reads CSASGDTNTEAFF. The CDR3 bases are TGCAGTGCTTCGGGAGATACGAACACTGAAGCTTTCTTT. This chain joins TRBV20-1 and TRBJ1-1, with D hard to call. The CDR3 is made up of 13 amino acids. V was shortened by 5 bases and J by 1 base, with 11 bases between the two germline ends. Per germline, CDR1 DFQATT and CDR2 SNEGSKA (reference sequence).

The chain uses TRBV9 and TRBJ2-3; 7 bases align to TRBD2. Germline V lookup: CDR1 SGDLS, CDR2 YYNGEE. The CDR3 is made up of 15 amino acids. V shed 7 bases, J shed 0 bases, and the junction held 8 bases outside the gene matches. The CDR3 spells CASSAGETSTDTQYF. The CDR3 nucleotides read TGTGCCAGCTCGGCGGGGGAAACCAGCACAGATACGCAGTATTTT.

This clonotype appeared once. V usage is TRBV20-1 and J usage is TRBJ2-7, with D perhaps assigned TRBD1 or TRBD2 (6 bases each). Deletions cut 3 bases from V and 5 bases from J, with 14 bases between. Per the germline V gene, CDR1 is DFQATT and CDR2 is SNEGSKA (reference sequence). The CDR3 consists of 13 residues. CDR3 residues: CSASSGRGHEQYF. CDR3 in DNA: TGCAGTGCTAGTTCGGGACGGGGGCACGAGCAGTACTTC.

This chain links TRBV4-2 with TRBJ1-6; perhaps TRBD1 as D (5 bases). Trimming shortened V by 4 bases and J by 7 bases, and 17 bases separated the two germline ends. This CDR3 has 16 amino acids. Germline loops: CDR1 LGHNA, CDR2 YNFKEQ. The CDR3: CASSLDGRGENSPLHF. For the CDR3, the DNA is TGTGCCAGCAGCCTGGATGGACGGGGCGAAAATTCACCCCTCCACTTT.

The rearrangement uses TRBV9 and TRBJ1-1, with 8 positions matching TRBD1. Germline V gene lookup returns CDR1 SGDLS and CDR2 YYNGEE. V lost 3 bases to trimming and J lost 1 base; unmatched junction nucleotides: 5. The CDR3 is made up of 15 amino acids. The chain's CDR3 is CASSADRAGNTEAFF. DNA of the CDR3: TGTGCCAGCAGCGCGGACAGGGCGGGGAACACTGAAGCTTTCTTT.

This chain joins TRBV9 and TRBJ2-6, with D possibly called TRBD1 or TRBD2 (5 bases each). Trimming pared 4 bases from V and 1 base from J, leaving 24 bases between. CDR3 length: 20 residues. The germline V gene has CDR1 SGDLS and CDR2 YYNGEE. The CDR3 DNA is TGTGCCAGCAGCTCCCCTCGGGTCCAGGGACGCTTTTCTGGGGCCAACGTCCTGACTTTC. Its protein product is CASSSPRVQGRFSGANVLTF.

This chain uses TRBV3-1 with TRBJ2-1; 10 bases agree with TRBD2. Germline assignment: CDR1 LGHDT and CDR2 YNNKEL (reference sequence). Germline trimming cut 4 bases from V and 9 bases from J; bases unmatched to any gene: 9. The CDR3 loop spans 15 amino acids. CDR3 protein: CASSPGAGGRTEQFF. In DNA, the CDR3 is TGTGCCAGCAGCCCCGGAGCGGGGGGGCGCACTGAGCAGTTCTTC.

The rearrangement joins TRBV7-2 to TRBJ1-1; D unresolved. V was clipped by 5 bases and J by 4 bases, with 17 bases between them. Per the germline V gene, CDR1 is SGHTA and CDR2 is FQGNSA. The CDR3 has 15 residues. CDR3 in amino acids: CASSQSEWGGTEAFF. The CDR3 DNA follows: TGTGCCAGCAGCCAGAGCGAGTGGGGTGGCACTGAAGCTTTCTTT.

This chain uses TRBV27 with TRBJ1-6; D is unresolved. Germline V gives CDR1 MNHEY, CDR2 SMNVEV (reference sequence). V was pared by 5 bases and J by 7 bases, with 9 bases between. The CDR3 consists of 13 residues. CDR3: CASSPHPNSPLHF. In DNA, the CDR3 is TGTGCCAGCAGTCCCCACCCAAATTCACCCCTCCACTTT.

The chain links TRBV7-3 to TRBJ2-1; 9 nucleotides align to TRBD1. Germline-derived CDR1 and CDR2 are SGHTA and FQGTGA. This CDR3 is built from 16 residues. V trimming: 5 bases; J trimming: 8 bases; junction bases outside the gene matches: 13. The CDR3 loop is CASSTQPGQGLDEQFF. The CDR3 DNA follows: TGTGCCAGCAGCACCCAGCCGGGACAGGGTCTCGATGAGCAGTTCTTC. The variable domain in full, completed from reference TRBV7-3 and TRBJ2-1, reads GAGVSQTPSNKVTEKGKYVELRCDPISGHTALYWYRQSLGQGPEFLIYFQGTGAADDSGLPNDRFFAVRPEGSVSTLKIQRTERGDSAVYLCASSTQPGQGLDEQFFGPGTRLTVL.